What follows describes a single TCR beta chain. This clonotype showed up just a few times. Its antigen is not yet known. No per-base quality is available; no much larger clone lies one base away. This sample stems from a study of human T cells and chemical hapten exposure (TCRdb year 2021). With regard to the full study: For sensitization, 2% DPC in acetone was applied to a 2 cm by 2 cm area of upper inner arm skin. Throughout the roughly 25-week study period, patients were also given weekly therapeutic DPC doses on the scalp. Patch tests used Finn chambers with 0.01% DPC on the upper back, scored after 6 days by International Contact Dermatitis Research Group standards. Most of the patients in the cohort were female, and the cohort covered alopecia areata with under or over 50% scalp involvement, alopecia totalis and alopecia universalis. The libraries were sequenced as a pool, and the TCR yield per sample differed mostly because of small variations in library volumes within the pool. This study followed changes in the peripheral blood TCR repertoire in vivo during primary and secondary sensitization of alopecia patients to the hapten diphenylcyclopropenone (DPC). Blood was sampled from patients pre-sensitization (week 0) and at 2, 6 and about 24 weeks after DPC sensitization. Blood for TCR sequencing was provided by twenty-nine alopecia patients at one to four time points (pre-sensitization, 2, 6 and 24 weeks). Beyond this particular receptor, the publication reports: Repeated subsampling changed both the strength of the expansion versus patch-test correlation and the threshold at which the correlation became significant. DPC sensitization did not change how many TCRs were above 1 in 1000 frequency, and no evidence was found of alterations in global repertoire structure. All patients had alopecia, a presumed autoimmune disease, so their immune response might differ from that of healthy individuals. Expanded TCRs formed significantly more large CDR3 similarity clusters than pre-sensitization or healthy control sets, consistent with antigen-driven responses. The number of PT1 expanded TCRs positively correlated with patch test score, significant at thresholds 8, 16 and 32 but not 4.

The library was built by means of RACE. Instrument on record: NextSeq 500. During library preparation, unique molecular identifiers were attached to individual cDNA molecules so that TCRs could be counted quantitatively and reproducibly. For every blood RNA sample, sequencing covered both the TCR alpha and TCR beta chains. As for how the authors treated the data: A median of about 87,000 TCRs per sample was observed, with a range of roughly 20,000 to 700,000. The Decombinator software suite was used to annotate the V, J and CDR3 of the TCR reads. Every sample was subsampled to the same number of TCRs (28,000) for the PS versus PT1 abundance plots. TCRs were defined as expanded if absent before sensitization and observed at least eight times at the 2-week time point. The public reads were reprocessed in TCRdb via fastp at Q25 and MiXCR, keeping in-frame beta chains. Rows merge per CDR3 protein into single entries with the most common DNA and genes. The V and J calls were determined by TCRdb, not by the authors. A total of about 260,000 distinct CDR3 sequences appear in this sample, about 9% of them only once. Around 2.5% of the sample lies in the top ten.

V is shortened by 9 bases, J by 0 bases, and the region joining them spans 14 bases. Via the germline V gene, CDR1 is ENHRY and CDR2 SYGVKD. The CDR3 goes from the cysteine to the phenylalanine over 14 residues. Left in the record is the CDR3 DNA by itself, 42 bases read in frame from the first base. The time point label for this specimen denotes: pre-sensitization, week 0. The intended sense of this specimen's treatment or condition label: therapeutic diphenylcyclopropenone sensitization with weekly scalp DPC. At each patch-test visit, blood was drawn before the patch test was applied. Patients were considered eligible if aged 18 to 70, diagnosed with alopecia and deemed suitable for DPC therapy, and patients were excluded if pregnant. Total RNA was extracted from unfractionated whole blood that had been collected in Tempus Blood RNA tubes.

The starting material was whole blood, obtained in connection with sensitization to the hapten diphenylcyclopropenone (DPC). The rearranged chain carries TRBV10-3 and TRBJ1-1; TRBD1 is perhaps the D gene, given 5 matching bases. This TCR came from a woman between 35 and 50 years old with alopecia areata. Some clones in this sample may be carry-over from other donors' samples. In nucleotide form, the sequence is TGTGCCATGAAGAGTGGGACGCTGAACACTGAAGCTTTCTTT. Its protein product is CAMKSGTLNTEAFF.